The 8 T cell receptor beta chains listed next were all sequenced from one sample in a study of cytomegalovirus exposure and HLA in healthy donors. It was with 60 Vbeta and 13 Jbeta primers that the PCR ran. Generated by immunoSEQ multiplex PCR, the TCRdb table keeps only in-frame clones and is missing some. The sample records some 180,000 clones, 70% to 75% being singletons. Sequenced: PBMCs. The receptors originated from a male donor in good health and CMV-seronegative.

Details on this clone: At the DNA level, this CDR3 is encoded by other sequences in the same sample as well. The chain has TRBV4-1 and TRBJ1-1, with 8 bases matching TRBD1. Unmatched junction bases numbered 10, after V lost 4 bases and J lost 6 bases. The germline gives CDR1 MGHRA, CDR2 YSYEKL. There are 15 residues in the CDR3. This CDR3 is CASSPQTGVSAEAFF. CDR3 nucleotides: TGCGCCAGCAGCCCGCAGACAGGGGTGAGTGCTGAAGCTTTCTTT.

The rearrangement links TRBV2 to TRBJ2-3; 9 bases agree with TRBD2. CDR3 length: 14 residues. Per germline, CDR1 SNHLY and CDR2 FYNNEI. Unmatched junction bases numbered 2, after V lost 6 bases and J lost 1 base. The CDR3 DNA reads as TGTGCCAGCAGGAAGCGGGGGGGCACAGATACGCAGTATTTT. This codes for CASRKRGGTDTQYF.

The chain links TRBV30 to TRBJ1-1; D ambiguous. Germline values: CDR1 GTSNPN, CDR2 SVGIG (reference sequence). The CDR3 has 14 amino acids. Trimming left V 1 base short and J 5 bases short, with 14 bases between. CDR3 residues: CAWSEGAGATEAFF. The CDR3 DNA reads as TGTGCCTGGAGTGAGGGAGCGGGAGCAACTGAAGCTTTCTTT.

V and J are TRBV18 and TRBJ1-5; D is perhaps TRBD1 (5 bases). CDR3 length: 15 residues. V lost 2 bases and J 2 bases, leaving 10 bases between the germline ends. Germline assignment: CDR1 KGHSH and CDR2 LQKENI. The CDR3 sequence: CASSPDSDRNQPQHF. CDR3 DNA: TGTGCCAGCTCACCAGACAGCGATCGCAATCAGCCCCAGCATTTT.

This chain joins TRBV28 and TRBJ1-1, with TRBD1 identical over 7 bases. The CDR3 is 15 residues long. Germline CDR1 and CDR2: MDHEN and SYDVKM. V lost 6 bases to trimming and J lost 5 bases; unmatched junction nucleotides: 12. In DNA form, the CDR3 reads TGTGCCAGCAGGATTCGGACAGGAGTAAGGACTGAAGCTTTCTTT. Its protein is CASRIRTGVRTEAFF. The full variable domain, with the rest looked up from reference TRBV28 and TRBJ1-1, is DVKVTQSSRYLVKRTGEKVFLECVQDMDHENMFWYRQDPGLGLRLIYFSYDVKMKEKGDIPEGYSVSREKKERFSLILESASTNQTSMYLCASRIRTGVRTEAFFGQGTRLTVV.

V and J are TRBV7-3 and TRBJ2-1; 15 bases agree with TRBD2. V gave up 4 bases and J gave up 10 bases; unmatched junction bases: 2. The CDR3 extends over 14 amino acids. Germline-derived CDR1 and CDR2 are SGHTA and FQGTGA. CDR3 protein: CASSSGLAGGEQFF. For the CDR3, the DNA is TGTGCCAGCAGCTCGGGACTAGCGGGGGGAGAGCAGTTCTTC.

The chain is built from TRBV12-5 and TRBJ1-5, with 10 nucleotides matching TRBD1. Germline values: CDR1 LGHNT, CDR2 FRNRAP. The CDR3 has 16 residues. V was clipped by 3 bases and J by 5 bases; unmatched bases: 7. CDR3 loop: CASGLPGQGIHQPQHF. The CDR3 coding sequence is TGTGCTAGTGGTTTACCGGGACAGGGGATCCATCAGCCCCAGCATTTT.

The rearrangement links TRBV5-1 to TRBJ1-1; 8 positions agree with TRBD1. With V trimmed by 4 bases and J by 7 bases, 9 bases remained unmatched. The CDR3 spans 14 residues. Germline V gene sequence: CDR1 SGHRS, CDR2 YFSETQ. The CDR3 sequence: CASSGMTGALEAFF. The DNA for the CDR3 is TGCGCCAGCAGCGGTATGACAGGGGCGCTTGAAGCTTTCTTT. Looking up the rest from reference TRBV5-1 and TRBJ1-1 gives the full variable domain: KAGVTQTPRYLIKTRGQQVTLSCSPISGHRSVSWYQQTPGQGLQFLFEYFSETQRNKGNFPGRFSGRQFSNSRSEMNVSTLELGDSALYLCASSGMTGALEAFFGQGTRLTVV.